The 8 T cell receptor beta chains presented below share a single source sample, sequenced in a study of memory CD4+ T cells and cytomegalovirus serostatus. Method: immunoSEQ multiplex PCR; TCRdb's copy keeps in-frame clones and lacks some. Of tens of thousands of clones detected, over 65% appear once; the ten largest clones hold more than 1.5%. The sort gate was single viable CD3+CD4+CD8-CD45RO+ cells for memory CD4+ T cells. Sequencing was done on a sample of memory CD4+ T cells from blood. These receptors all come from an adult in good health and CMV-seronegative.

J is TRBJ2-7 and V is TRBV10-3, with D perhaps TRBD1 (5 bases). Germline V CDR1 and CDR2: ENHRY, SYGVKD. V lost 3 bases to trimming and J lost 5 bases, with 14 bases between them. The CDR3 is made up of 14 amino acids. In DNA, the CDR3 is TGTGCCATCAGTGACAGGGAAGTAGGGGACGAGCAGTACTTC. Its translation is CAISDREVGDEQYF.

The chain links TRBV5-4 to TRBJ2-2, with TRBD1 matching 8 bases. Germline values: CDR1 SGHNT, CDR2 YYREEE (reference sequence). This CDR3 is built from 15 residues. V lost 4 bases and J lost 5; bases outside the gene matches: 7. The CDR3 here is CASSPQGAQTGELFF. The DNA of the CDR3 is TGTGCCAGCAGCCCCCAGGGGGCTCAGACCGGGGAGCTGTTTTTT.

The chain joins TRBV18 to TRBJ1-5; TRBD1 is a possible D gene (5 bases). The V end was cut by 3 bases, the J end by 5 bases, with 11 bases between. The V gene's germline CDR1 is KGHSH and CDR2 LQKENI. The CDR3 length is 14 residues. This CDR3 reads CASSPGGIDQPQHF. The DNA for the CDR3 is TGTGCCAGCTCACCCGGGGGAATCGATCAGCCCCAGCATTTT.

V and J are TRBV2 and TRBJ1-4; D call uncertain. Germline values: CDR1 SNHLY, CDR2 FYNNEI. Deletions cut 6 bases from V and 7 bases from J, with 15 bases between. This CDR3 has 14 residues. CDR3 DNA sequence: TGTGCCAGCAGCCAAGCGGACGGAGGTGAAAAACTGTTTTTT. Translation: CASSQADGGEKLFF.

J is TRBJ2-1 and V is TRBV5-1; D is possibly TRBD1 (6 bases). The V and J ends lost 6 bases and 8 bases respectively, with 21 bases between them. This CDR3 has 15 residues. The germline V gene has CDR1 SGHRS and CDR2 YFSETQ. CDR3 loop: CASTDYRGGMYEQFF. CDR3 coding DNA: TGCGCCAGCACCGACTACAGAGGGGGTATGTATGAGCAGTTCTTC.

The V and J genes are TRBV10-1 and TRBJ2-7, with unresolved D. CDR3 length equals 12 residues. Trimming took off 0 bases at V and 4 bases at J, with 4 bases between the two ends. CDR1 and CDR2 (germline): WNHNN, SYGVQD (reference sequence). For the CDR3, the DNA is TGCGCCAGCAGTGAGTCCGGGTACGAGCAGTACTTC. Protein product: CASSESGYEQYF.

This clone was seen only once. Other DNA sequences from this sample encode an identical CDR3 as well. The CDR3 DNA reads TGTGCCAGCAGCCGCGGACTAGCGGGGCCAGATACGCAGTATTTT. Amino acid sequence: CASSRGLAGPDTQYF. This rearrangement joins TRBV28 to TRBJ2-3; the match to TRBD2 covers 12 bases. Losses at the gene ends were 6 bases for V and 4 bases for J; bases not matched to a gene: 5. The CDR3 sequence is 15 residues long. Germline V gene sequence: CDR1 MDHEN, CDR2 SYDVKM.

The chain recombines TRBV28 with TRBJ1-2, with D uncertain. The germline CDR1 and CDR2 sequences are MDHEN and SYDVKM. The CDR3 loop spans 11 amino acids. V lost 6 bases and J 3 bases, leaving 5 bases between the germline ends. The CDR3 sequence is CASSPDYGYTF. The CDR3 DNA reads TGTGCCAGCAGCCCGGACTATGGCTACACCTTC.